The 10 T cell receptor beta chains below were found in one sample sequenced in a study of CD8 T cells in Susac syndrome. The authors reverse transcribed about 0.5 to 1 ug RNA with random hexamers. TCRdb ran MiXCR on the immunoSEQ multiplex PCR reads and lists one entry per CDR3 protein. Here the sample spans about 130,000 distinct CDR3 sequences, more than 80% being singletons. The sequenced sample was CD8+ T cells from PBMCs. These receptors originate from a human donor with multiple sclerosis.

J is TRBJ2-1 and V is TRBV12-3 or TRBV12-4; D is unresolved. V lost 3 bases, J lost 1 base, and 7 bases lay in between. This CDR3 comprises 14 residues. The CDR3 loop reads CASSFDPSYNEQFF. CDR3 sequence (DNA): TGTGCCAGCAGTTTTGACCCTTCCTACAATGAGCAGTTCTTC.

The rearrangement joins TRBV10-3 to TRBJ2-2, with unresolved D. V shed 3 bases and J shed 1 base, with 6 bases lying between them. Germline V gives CDR1 ENHRY, CDR2 SYGVKD. The length of the CDR3 is 14 residues. CDR3 coding DNA: TGTGCCATCAGTGAACCAAGGAACACCGGGGAGCTGTTTTTT. Translation: CAISEPRNTGELFF.

This chain uses TRBV5-1 with TRBJ1-2; D perhaps matches TRBD1 (6 bases). The CDR3 has 14 residues. Germline V gene lookup returns CDR1 SGHRS and CDR2 YFSETQ. Deletions cut 2 bases from V and 3 bases from J, with 11 bases between. The CDR3 DNA follows: TGCGCCAGCAGCTTTCAGGGGCGGGACTATGGCTACACCTTC. Protein: CASSFQGRDYGYTF.

The chain carries TRBV4-1 and TRBJ2-7, with 10 nucleotides matching TRBD2. The CDR3 is 15 amino acids. J gave up 3 bases and V 4 bases, and 6 bases lay outside the gene matches. The germline V gene has CDR1 MGHRA and CDR2 YSYEKL. The CDR3 DNA is TGCGCCAGCAGCCCGTTAGCGGGGGGCCGCTACGAGCAGTACTTC. It yields the protein CASSPLAGGRYEQYF.

The rearrangement uses TRBV7-9 and TRBJ2-1; no definite D call. CDR3 size: 14 residues. V gave up 4 bases and J gave up 1 base, with 8 bases separating them. Germline lookup yields CDR1 SEHNR and CDR2 FQNEAQ (reference sequence). The CDR3 coding sequence is TGTGCCAGCAGCTGGGGTTTATCCTACAATGAGCAGTTCTTC. It codes for CASSWGLSYNEQFF. Complete variable domain (other parts from reference TRBV7-9 and TRBJ2-1): DTGVSQNPRHKITKRGQNVTFRCDPISEHNRLYWYRQTLGQGPEFLTYFQNEAQLEKSRLLSDRFSAERPKGSFSTLEIQRTEQGDSAMYLCASSWGLSYNEQFFGPGTRLTVL.

This rearrangement joins TRBV3-1 to TRBJ2-3; 7 bases are shared with TRBD2. The CDR3 spans 16 residues. CDR1 and CDR2 from the germline V gene are LGHDT and YNNKEL (reference sequence). V was clipped by 4 bases and J by 3 bases; unmatched bases: 10. The chain's CDR3 is CASSPRDYGQTDTQYF. The CDR3 coding sequence is TGTGCCAGCAGCCCCCGGGACTATGGACAAACAGATACGCAGTATTTT.

The V and J genes are TRBV10-2 and TRBJ1-5; D is unresolved. Germline V gives CDR1 WSHSY, CDR2 SAAADI. The CDR3 runs to 14 residues. V was trimmed by 0 bases and J by 3 bases, leaving 6 bases between them. CDR3 residues: CASSESGYNQPQHF. The CDR3 coding sequence is TGCGCCAGCAGTGAGTCCGGGTACAATCAGCCCCAGCATTTT.

The genes are TRBV4-1 and TRBJ2-3; 8 nucleotides match TRBD2. The CDR3 is made up of 18 amino acids. Germline V gives CDR1 MGHRA, CDR2 YSYEKL. Trimming took 4 bases from V and 0 from J; bases not matched to a gene: 12. CDR3 coding DNA: TGCGCCAGCAGCCGCATCCTCTGGCGGGGGGCGAGCACAGATACGCAGTATTTT. Residues: CASSRILWRGASTDTQYF.

The chain carries TRBV4-1 and TRBJ2-2; TRBD2 matches 9 bases. This CDR3 comprises 16 residues. Looked up from germline, CDR1 is MGHRA and CDR2 is YSYEKL. V trimming: 4 bases; J trimming: 2 bases; junction bases outside the gene matches: 5. In nucleotides, the CDR3 is TGCGCCAGCAGCCCGCCGGGACTAGCCAACACCGGGGAGCTGTTTTTT. This gives the protein CASSPPGLANTGELFF.

The rearrangement links TRBV4-1 to TRBJ2-5; the match to TRBD1 covers 9 bases. Germline CDR1 MGHRA, CDR2 YSYEKL. V shed 2 bases and J 2 bases; nucleotides not matched to a gene: 6. The CDR3 has 16 residues. CDR3 region: CASSQLQGAPQETQYF. Written as DNA, the CDR3 is TGCGCCAGCAGCCAATTACAGGGGGCCCCACAAGAGACCCAGTACTTC.